The text below deals with one TCR beta chain. The antigen is not known. CDR1 SGHAT and CDR2 FQNNGV come from the germline V gene. The CDR3 loop spans 17 amino acids. The sample belongs to a study of tumor-infiltrating lymphocytes in primary liver carcinoma. Study-wide results and limits: Relative to blood, tumors carried a significantly larger fraction of the repertoire in their top 250 clones (p = 0.039). Researchers report that only about 7.5-25% of top clones turned up in all five tumor regions. Tumor-blood pairs (like tumor-adjacent pairs) overlapped less than tumor region pairs did.

Total RNA and DNA came together from around 20-30 mg of bulk tissue without cell sorting. The authors sampled five separate regions per tumor. A primer matching the constant region was used to make TCR beta cDNA from 450 to 550 ng of total RNA. Three nested multiplex PCR rounds, a slightly modified ARM-PCR, produced the libraries for TCR beta. The two initial PCR rounds, about 9 cycles each, used TRBV1-TRBV30 forward and C-beta reverse primers. One entry per CDR3 protein results from TCRdb running MiXCR on the multiplex PCR reads. Of over 35,000 distinct CDR3 sequences in the sample, about three quarters were seen once.

The chain combines TRBV11-2 with TRBJ2-3; 9 bases are shared with TRBD2. The sequence was collected from a man aged 40-55 years with primary liver carcinoma and hepatitis B virus infection. The sample consisted of liver tumor tissue from sampling region 2. Subset denoted: tumor region T2, inferior pole. DNA of the CDR3: TGTGTCAGTAGCTTAGATCCGGGAGGGACTAGCACAGATATGCGGTATTTT. Translated: CVSSLDPGGTSTDMRYF.